Listed here are 25 T cell receptor beta chains from one sample, sequenced in a study of blood T cell repertoires in COVID-19. Method: immunoSEQ multiplex PCR; TCRdb's copy keeps in-frame clones and lacks some. The sample contains around 13,000 clones, 75% to 90% of which appear only once. Input material: peripheral blood. These receptors were taken from a man older than 75 with acute or convalescent COVID-19.

In this sample, this clone turned up once. This chain uses TRBV5-4 with TRBJ1-4; 10 nucleotides line up with TRBD1. The CDR3 loop spans 15 amino acids. V shed 2 bases, J shed 8 bases, and the junction held 6 bases outside the gene matches. Germline-derived CDR1 and CDR2 are SGHNT and YYREEE (reference sequence). CDR3 coding DNA: TGTGCCAGCAGCTTTGGGGGGGACAGGGGCGAAAAACTGTTTTTT. Its translation: CASSFGGDRGEKLFF.

The CDR3 DNA follows: TGTGCCATCAGTGAGGGGCCCGCCCCCGGCGACAATGAGCAGTTCTTC. Translated: CAISEGPAPGDNEQFF. The chain carries TRBV10-3 and TRBJ2-1; D call uncertain. The CDR3 loop spans 16 amino acids. Trimming took 2 bases from V and 5 from J, leaving 16 bases between them. Per the germline V gene, CDR1 is ENHRY and CDR2 is SYGVKD.

The rearrangement uses TRBV6-5 and TRBJ2-1; 9 nucleotides agree with TRBD2. The length of the CDR3 is 16 residues. Germline CDR1 is MNHEY and CDR2 is SVGAGI. Losses at the gene ends were 4 bases for V and 4 bases for J; bases not matched to a gene: 8. CDR3 in amino acids: CASSFTTSGAYNEQFF. In DNA form, the CDR3 reads TGTGCCAGCAGTTTCACGACTAGCGGCGCTTACAATGAGCAGTTCTTC.

This rearrangement joins TRBV24-1 to TRBJ2-3; 13 bases map to TRBD2. J lost 3 bases, V lost 5 bases, and 13 bases had no gene match. CDR3 length equals 19 residues. Looked up from germline, CDR1 is KGHDR and CDR2 is SFDVKD. As DNA, the CDR3 is TGTGCCACCAGTGGTCGTTCGGGACTAGCGGGGAGAGGAACAGATACGCAGTATTTT. Protein sequence: CATSGRSGLAGRGTDTQYF.

The rearrangement links TRBV24-1 to TRBJ2-1, with a weak D call TRBD1 (5 bases). Per germline, CDR1 KGHDR and CDR2 SFDVKD. The V and J ends lost 2 bases and 0 bases respectively, with 10 bases between them. The CDR3 totals 16 residues. The CDR3 region is CATSDSSRASYNEQFF. In DNA, the CDR3 is TGTGCCACCAGTGATTCAAGCAGGGCCTCCTACAATGAGCAGTTCTTC.

This clone came up once. The rearrangement links TRBV3-1 (or the pseudogene TRBV3-2) to TRBJ2-5, with TRBD2 identical over 12 bases. CDR1 and CDR2 (germline): LGHDT, YNNKEL (reference sequence). The CDR3 spans 15 residues. Losses at the gene ends were 7 bases for V and 5 bases for J; bases not matched to a gene: 8. DNA of the CDR3: TGTGCCAGCAAACTCCTAGCGGGAGGGGCGGAGACCCAGTACTTC. This encodes CASKLLAGGAETQYF.

CDR3 protein: CASSQDLQGSVVMVSPLHF. DNA of the CDR3: TGCGCCAGCAGCCAAGATCTTCAGGGGTCAGTAGTAATGGTATCACCCCTCCACTTT. The chain recombines TRBV4-1 with TRBJ1-6; tentatively, D is TRBD1 (6 bases). The CDR3 contains 19 residues. CDR1 and CDR2 from the germline V gene are MGHRA and YSYEKL. Trimming took off 0 bases at V and 10 bases at J, with 25 bases between the two ends.

This clone has a single count. The chain uses TRBV18 and TRBJ1-4; the match to TRBD1 covers 8 bases. Germline trimming cut 4 bases from V and 6 bases from J; bases unmatched to any gene: 4. CDR1 and CDR2 (germline): KGHSH, LQKENI. The CDR3 is 14 amino acids. CDR3 in amino acids: CASSLNRGYEKLFF. The CDR3 coding sequence is TGTGCCAGCTCACTTAACAGGGGGTATGAAAAACTGTTTTTT.

This chain joins TRBV10-1 and TRBJ2-1; 12 nucleotides line up with TRBD2. Germline lookup yields CDR1 WNHNN and CDR2 SYGVQD (reference sequence). The CDR3 is 16 residues long. V lost 4 bases to trimming and J lost 9 bases; unmatched junction nucleotides: 10. CDR3 DNA sequence: TGCGCCAGCAGTGCTAGCGGGAGGGCCGTAAGCGGTGAGCAGTTCTTC. Encoded protein: CASSASGRAVSGEQFF.

The rearrangement links TRBV5-1 to TRBJ2-3; TRBD2 matches at 7 bases. The CDR3 runs 16 residues. Germline assignment: CDR1 SGHRS and CDR2 YFSETQ. Unmatched junction bases numbered 15, after V lost 9 bases and J lost 2 bases. CDR3 sequence: CAIRRGISGDTDTQYF. CDR3 nucleotides: TGCGCCATCCGGCGGGGGATTAGCGGAGACACAGATACGCAGTATTTT.

This rearrangement joins TRBV30 to TRBJ1-6; 11 bases line up with TRBD1. V shed 2 bases and J 9 bases; nucleotides not matched to a gene: 6. The CDR3 contains 15 residues. Germline CDR1 GTSNPN, CDR2 SVGIG (reference sequence). The CDR3 spells CAWSPGQGASSPLHF. For the CDR3, the DNA is TGTGCCTGGAGTCCAGGACAGGGGGCTAGTTCACCCCTCCACTTT.

The chain's CDR3 is CASRRGRGSGELFF. CDR3 sequence (DNA): TGTGCCAGTCGTCGCGGGAGAGGCTCCGGGGAGCTGTTTTTT. The chain employs TRBV19 and TRBJ2-2, with TRBD2 matching 7 bases. Germline loops: CDR1 LNHDA, CDR2 SQIVND (reference sequence). V lost 8 bases and J lost 6; bases outside the gene matches: 9. There are 14 residues in the CDR3.

This clone was observed a single time. The chain links TRBV6-1 to TRBJ1-2, with TRBD1 as a possible D gene (5 bases). Germline loops: CDR1 MNHNS, CDR2 SASEGT. V lost 7 bases and J lost 8, with 14 bases in between. The CDR3 is made up of 12 amino acids. The CDR3 sequence: CASTPGGTGYTF. As DNA, the CDR3 is TGTGCCAGCACCCCCGGGGGGACCGGCTACACCTTC.

A single count supports this clone. The CDR3 spells CASNGVAGNTGELFF. CDR3 bases: TGTGCCAGCAACGGTGTGGCGGGGAACACCGGGGAGCTGTTTTTT. V and J are TRBV27 and TRBJ2-2; D may be TRBD2 (5 bases). The germline V gene encodes CDR1 MNHEY and CDR2 SMNVEV (reference sequence). There are 15 residues in the CDR3. Between the trimmed V and J ends, which lost 7 bases and 1 base, there was a span of 13 bases.

V usage is TRBV5-4 and J usage is TRBJ2-3; 8 bases line up with TRBD2. V dropped 2 bases and J dropped 3; count of bases not matched to a gene: 11. The CDR3 covers 17 residues. CDR1 and CDR2 from the germline V gene are SGHNT and YYREEE (reference sequence). CDR3 DNA sequence: TGTGCCAGCAGCTTCTTAACCGGGGGGGCTGGAACAGATACGCAGTATTTT. Its translation: CASSFLTGGAGTDTQYF.

This rearrangement joins TRBV4-2 to TRBJ2-7; 7 bases are shared with TRBD1. The germline gives CDR1 LGHNA, CDR2 YNFKEQ. Losses at the gene ends were 2 bases for V and 4 bases for J; bases not matched to a gene: 11. This CDR3 contains 16 residues. The CDR3 nucleotides read TGTGCCAGCAGCCAATCAACAGGGGCTCGCTTTTACGAGCAGTACTTC. This codes for CASSQSTGARFYEQYF.

The DNA of the CDR3 is TGTGCCAGCAGCCCCATGTTGGTAGCGGATGAGCAGTTCTTC. This sequence encodes CASSPMLVADEQFF. The rearrangement joins TRBV3-1 (or the pseudogene TRBV3-2) to TRBJ2-1, with D possibly matching TRBD2 (6 bases). Germline V CDR1 and CDR2: LGHDT, YNNKEL (reference sequence). The CDR3 is 14 amino acids. V was pared by 4 bases and J by 8 bases, with 15 bases between.

The chain employs TRBV5-1 and TRBJ2-6, with D maybe TRBD1 (5 bases). The CDR3 is 15 amino acids. CDR1 is SGHRS and CDR2 is YFSETQ in the germline V gene. With 2 bases removed from V and 2 bases from J, the gap between germline ends came to 8 bases. The CDR3 DNA is TGCGCCAGCAGCTTCCAGGGTCCTGGGGCCAACGTCCTGACTTTC. Translating it yields CASSFQGPGANVLTF. Based on the CDR3 plus reference TRBV5-1 and TRBJ2-6, the full variable domain is KAGVTQTPRYLIKTRGQQVTLSCSPISGHRSVSWYQQTPGQGLQFLFEYFSETQRNKGNFPGRFSGRQFSNSRSEMNVSTLELGDSALYLCASSFQGPGANVLTFGAGSRLTVL.

J is TRBJ2-3 and V is TRBV6-5; 11 nucleotides match TRBD1. V lost 5 bases and J lost 4; bases outside the gene matches: 2. The CDR3 has 14 amino acids. Germline CDR1 and CDR2: MNHEY and SVGAGI. The DNA for the CDR3 is TGTGCCAGCAGTCCGGGACAGGGGGCAGATACGCAGTATTTT. Protein sequence: CASSPGQGADTQYF.

The rearrangement uses TRBV6-5 and TRBJ1-4; 7 bases are a match to TRBD1. Looked up from germline, CDR1 is MNHEY and CDR2 is SVGAGI. The trim removed 7 bases at V and 3 bases at J, leaving 8 bases unmatched. This CDR3 comprises 15 residues. Written as DNA, the CDR3 is TGTGCCAGCACGCTTGACAGGGCCCCTAATGAAAAACTGTTTTTT. It translates to CASTLDRAPNEKLFF.

Only one count was recorded for this clone. This chain joins TRBV24-1 and TRBJ1-2; possible D gene TRBD1, 5 bases. Germline V lookup: CDR1 KGHDR, CDR2 SFDVKD. The germline V and J ends were trimmed by 3 bases and 5 bases, with 15 bases remaining between them. The CDR3 is 15 residues long. The CDR3 is CATSDPLTVPYGYTF. The CDR3 DNA follows: TGTGCCACCAGTGATCCCCTGACAGTCCCTTATGGCTACACCTTC.

The J gene is TRBJ1-4, the V gene TRBV24-1; 7 positions agree with TRBD1. Germline V gene sequence: CDR1 KGHDR, CDR2 SFDVKD. The junction had 2 bases not matched to a gene; V was cut back by 5 bases and J by 0 bases. This CDR3 spans 15 amino acids. This CDR3 reads CATSGTGATNEKLFF. DNA for the CDR3: TGTGCCACCAGTGGAACAGGGGCAACTAATGAAAAACTGTTTTTT.

The chain is built from TRBV5-5 and TRBJ1-5; D unclear. The CDR3 runs to 13 residues. V was pared by 1 base and J by 4 bases, with 6 bases between. Germline V gene sequence: CDR1 SGHKS, CDR2 YYEKEE (reference sequence). Written as DNA, the CDR3 is TGTGCCAGCAGCTTGACCAGGAATCAGCCCCAGCATTTT. Its protein product is CASSLTRNQPQHF.

The table lists this clone with a count of one. The genes are TRBV5-1 and TRBJ2-5; 9 bases are shared with TRBD2. This CDR3 contains 14 residues. Trimming removed 4 bases from V and 1 base from J; junction bases left unmatched: 2. CDR1 and CDR2 from the germline V gene are SGHRS and YFSETQ. CDR3 region: CASSVAGAQETQYF. The CDR3 DNA reads TGCGCCAGCAGCGTAGCGGGGGCCCAAGAGACCCAGTACTTC. Drawing the rest from reference TRBV5-1 and TRBJ2-5, the complete variable domain is KAGVTQTPRYLIKTRGQQVTLSCSPISGHRSVSWYQQTPGQGLQFLFEYFSETQRNKGNFPGRFSGRQFSNSRSEMNVSTLELGDSALYLCASSVAGAQETQYFGPGTRLLVL.

The chain uses TRBV11-2 and TRBJ2-3, with a possible D match to TRBD1 (6 bases). CDR1 and CDR2 (germline): SGHAT, FQNNGV. The CDR3 loop spans 14 amino acids. Trimming shortened V by 3 bases and J by 6 bases, and 13 bases separated the two germline ends. DNA of the CDR3: TGTGCCAGCAGCTTCAGGGGAAGCGCGGATACGCAGTATTTT. Amino acids: CASSFRGSADTQYF.